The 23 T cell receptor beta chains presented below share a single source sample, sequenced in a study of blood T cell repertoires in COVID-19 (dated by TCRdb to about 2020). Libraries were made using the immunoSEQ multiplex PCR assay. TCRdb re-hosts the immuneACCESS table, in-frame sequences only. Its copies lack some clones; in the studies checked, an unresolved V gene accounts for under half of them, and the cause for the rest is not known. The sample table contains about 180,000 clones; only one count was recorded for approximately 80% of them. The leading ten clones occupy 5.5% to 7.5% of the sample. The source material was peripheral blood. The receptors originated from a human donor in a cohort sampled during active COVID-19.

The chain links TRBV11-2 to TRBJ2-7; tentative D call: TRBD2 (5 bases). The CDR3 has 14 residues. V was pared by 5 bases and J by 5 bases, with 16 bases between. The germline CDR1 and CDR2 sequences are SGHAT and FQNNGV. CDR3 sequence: CASSKDTGLHEQYF. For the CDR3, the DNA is TGTGCCAGCAGCAAAGATACGGGGTTACACGAGCAGTACTTC.

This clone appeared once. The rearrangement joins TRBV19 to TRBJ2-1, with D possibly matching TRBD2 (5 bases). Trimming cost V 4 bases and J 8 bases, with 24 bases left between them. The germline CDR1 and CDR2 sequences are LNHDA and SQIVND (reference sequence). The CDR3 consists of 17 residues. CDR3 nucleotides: TGTGCCAGTAGTAGGTTCTTCGACACCCAACAAGCGGATGAGCAGTTCTTC. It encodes CASSRFFDTQQADEQFF.

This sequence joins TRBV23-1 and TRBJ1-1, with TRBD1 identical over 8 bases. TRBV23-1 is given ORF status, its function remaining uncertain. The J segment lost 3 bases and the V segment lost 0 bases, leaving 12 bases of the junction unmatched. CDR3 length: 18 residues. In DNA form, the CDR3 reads TGCGCCAGCAGTCAATCGGGGGGCCAGGGGGCTCGGTACACTGAAGCTTTCTTT. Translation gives CASSQSGGQGARYTEAFF.

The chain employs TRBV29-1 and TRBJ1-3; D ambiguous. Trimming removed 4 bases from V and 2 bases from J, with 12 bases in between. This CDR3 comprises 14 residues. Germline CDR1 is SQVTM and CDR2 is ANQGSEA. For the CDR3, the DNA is TGCAGCGTTGCAGGTACCAAAACTGGAAACACCATATATTTT. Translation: CSVAGTKTGNTIYF.

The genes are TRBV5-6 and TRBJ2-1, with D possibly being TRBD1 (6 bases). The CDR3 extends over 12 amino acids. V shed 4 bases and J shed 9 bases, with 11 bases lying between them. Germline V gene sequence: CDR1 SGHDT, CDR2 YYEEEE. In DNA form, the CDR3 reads TGTGCCAGCAGCCGTCAGGGGCTTGAGCAGTTCTTC. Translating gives CASSRQGLEQFF.

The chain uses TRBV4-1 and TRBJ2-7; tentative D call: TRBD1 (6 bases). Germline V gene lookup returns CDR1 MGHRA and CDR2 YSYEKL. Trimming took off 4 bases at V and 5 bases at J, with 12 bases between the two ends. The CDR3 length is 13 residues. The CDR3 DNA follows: TGCGCCAGCAGCCTCAGGGGTAGGGACGAGCAGTACTTC. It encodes CASSLRGRDEQYF.

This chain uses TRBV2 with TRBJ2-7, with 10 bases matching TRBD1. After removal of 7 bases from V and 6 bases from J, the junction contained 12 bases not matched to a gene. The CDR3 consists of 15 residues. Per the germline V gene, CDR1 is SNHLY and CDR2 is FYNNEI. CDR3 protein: CASTLTRTGGGEQYF. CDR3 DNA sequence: TGTGCCAGCACCCTTACTAGGACAGGGGGGGGCGAGCAGTACTTC.

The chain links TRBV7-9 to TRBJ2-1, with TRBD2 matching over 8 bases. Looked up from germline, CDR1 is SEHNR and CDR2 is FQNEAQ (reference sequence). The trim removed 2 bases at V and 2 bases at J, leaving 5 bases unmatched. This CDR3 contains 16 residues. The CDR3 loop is CASSLPRRGAYNEQFF. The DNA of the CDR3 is TGTGCCAGCAGCTTACCGAGGCGGGGGGCCTACAATGAGCAGTTCTTC.

CDR3 coding DNA: TGTGCCAGCAGCAAAGACCCGAGCGGGGGGGGAACATTGGCCCAGTACTTC. It yields the protein CASSKDPSGGGTLAQYF. The chain has TRBV21-1 and TRBJ2-5; the table's D call, TRBD2, has no DNA check behind it. TRBV21-1 corresponds to a pseudogene. The CDR3 loop spans 17 amino acids.

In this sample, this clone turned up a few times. The CDR3 is CASSEGTGEIYEQYF. In DNA form, the CDR3 reads TGTGCCAGCAGCGAAGGGACAGGGGAAATCTACGAGCAGTACTTC. The chain combines TRBV9 with TRBJ2-7; 10 bases line up with TRBD1. The CDR3 spans 15 residues. Germline trimming cut 3 bases from V and 3 bases from J; bases unmatched to any gene: 6. Germline V lookup: CDR1 SGDLS, CDR2 YYNGEE.

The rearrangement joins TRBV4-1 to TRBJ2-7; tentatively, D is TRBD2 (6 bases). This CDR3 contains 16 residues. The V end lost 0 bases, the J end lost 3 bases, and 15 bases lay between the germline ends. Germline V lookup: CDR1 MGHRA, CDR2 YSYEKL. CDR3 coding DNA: TGCGCCAGCAGCCAAGAGAGGGGAGGAGGGTACTACGAGCAGTACTTC. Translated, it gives CASSQERGGGYYEQYF.

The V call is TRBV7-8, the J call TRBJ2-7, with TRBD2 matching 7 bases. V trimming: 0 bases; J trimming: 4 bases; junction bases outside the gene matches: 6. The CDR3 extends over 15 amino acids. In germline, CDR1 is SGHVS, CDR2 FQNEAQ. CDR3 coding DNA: TGTGCCAGCAGCTTAGCGTTCATGGGGGGGTACGAGCAGTACTTC. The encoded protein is CASSLAFMGGYEQYF.

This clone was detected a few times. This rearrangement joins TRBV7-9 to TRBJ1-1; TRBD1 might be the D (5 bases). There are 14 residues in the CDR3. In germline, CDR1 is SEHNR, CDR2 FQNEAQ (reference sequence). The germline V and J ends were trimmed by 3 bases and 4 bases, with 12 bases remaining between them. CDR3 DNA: TGTGCCAGCAGCTTGGCCCTGCAGGGCACTGAAGCTTTCTTT. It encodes CASSLALQGTEAFF. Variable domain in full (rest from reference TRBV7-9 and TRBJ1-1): DTGVSQNPRHKITKRGQNVTFRCDPISEHNRLYWYRQTLGQGPEFLTYFQNEAQLEKSRLLSDRFSAERPKGSFSTLEIQRTEQGDSAMYLCASSLALQGTEAFFGQGTRLTVV.

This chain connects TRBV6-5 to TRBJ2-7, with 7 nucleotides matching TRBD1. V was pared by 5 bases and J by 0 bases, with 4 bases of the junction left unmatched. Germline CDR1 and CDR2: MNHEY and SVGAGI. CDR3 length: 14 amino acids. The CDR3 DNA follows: TGTGCCAGCAGTCCAAGGGGGCGCTCCTACGAGCAGTACTTC. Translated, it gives CASSPRGRSYEQYF.

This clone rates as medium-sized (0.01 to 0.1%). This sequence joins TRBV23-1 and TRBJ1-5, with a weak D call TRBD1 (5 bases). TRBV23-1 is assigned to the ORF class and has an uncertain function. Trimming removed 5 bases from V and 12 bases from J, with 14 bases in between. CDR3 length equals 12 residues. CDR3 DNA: TGCGCCAGCAGTACCCGGGGGAGACTCCAGCATTTT. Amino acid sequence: CASSTRGRLQHF.

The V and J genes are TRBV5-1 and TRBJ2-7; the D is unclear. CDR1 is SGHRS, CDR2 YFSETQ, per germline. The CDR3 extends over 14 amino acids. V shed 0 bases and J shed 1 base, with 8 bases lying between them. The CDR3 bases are TGCGCCAGCAGCTTGGCCGACACATCCTACGAGCAGTACTTC. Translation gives CASSLADTSYEQYF. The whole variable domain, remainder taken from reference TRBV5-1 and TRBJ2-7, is KAGVTQTPRYLIKTRGQQVTLSCSPISGHRSVSWYQQTPGQGLQFLFEYFSETQRNKGNFPGRFSGRQFSNSRSEMNVSTLELGDSALYLCASSLADTSYEQYFGPGTRLTVT.

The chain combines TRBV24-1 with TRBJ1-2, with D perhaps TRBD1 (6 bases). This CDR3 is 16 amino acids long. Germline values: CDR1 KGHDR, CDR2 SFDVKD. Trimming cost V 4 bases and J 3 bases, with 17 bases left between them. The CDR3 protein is CATSERKQGYYYGYTF. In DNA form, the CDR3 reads TGTGCCACCAGTGAGCGGAAACAGGGTTATTACTATGGCTACACCTTC.

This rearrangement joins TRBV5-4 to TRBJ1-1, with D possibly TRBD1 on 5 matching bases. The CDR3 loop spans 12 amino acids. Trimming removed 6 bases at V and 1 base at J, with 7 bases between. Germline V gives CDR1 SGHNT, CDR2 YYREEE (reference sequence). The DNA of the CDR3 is TGTGCCAGCAACACAGGGAACACTGAAGCTTTCTTT. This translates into CASNTGNTEAFF.

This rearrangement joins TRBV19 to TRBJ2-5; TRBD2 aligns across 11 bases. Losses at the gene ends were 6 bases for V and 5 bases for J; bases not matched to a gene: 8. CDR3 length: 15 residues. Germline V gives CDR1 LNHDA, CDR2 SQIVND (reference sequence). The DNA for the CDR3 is TGTGCCAGTAGCCCTAGCGGGGGGCCATCGGAGACCCAGTACTTC. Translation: CASSPSGGPSETQYF.

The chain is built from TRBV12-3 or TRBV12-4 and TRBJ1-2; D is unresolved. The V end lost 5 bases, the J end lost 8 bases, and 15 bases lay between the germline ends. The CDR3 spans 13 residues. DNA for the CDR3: TGTGCCAGCAGTCAATCCAGGCGTTACGGCTACACCTTC. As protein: CASSQSRRYGYTF.

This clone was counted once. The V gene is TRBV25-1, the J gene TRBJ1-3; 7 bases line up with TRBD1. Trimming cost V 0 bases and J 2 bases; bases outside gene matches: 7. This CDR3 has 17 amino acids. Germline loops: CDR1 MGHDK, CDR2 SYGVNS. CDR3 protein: CASSEYSDRDAGNTIYF. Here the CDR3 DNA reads TGTGCCAGCAGTGAATATTCCGACAGGGATGCTGGAAACACCATATATTTT.

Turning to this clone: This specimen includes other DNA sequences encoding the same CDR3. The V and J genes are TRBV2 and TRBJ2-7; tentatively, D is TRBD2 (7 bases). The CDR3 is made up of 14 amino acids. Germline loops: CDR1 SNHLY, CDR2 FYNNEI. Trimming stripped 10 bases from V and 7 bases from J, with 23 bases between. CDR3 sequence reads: CATHGLAGAGEQYF. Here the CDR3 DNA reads TGTGCCACACATGGACTCGCGGGGGCGGGGGAGCAGTACTTC.

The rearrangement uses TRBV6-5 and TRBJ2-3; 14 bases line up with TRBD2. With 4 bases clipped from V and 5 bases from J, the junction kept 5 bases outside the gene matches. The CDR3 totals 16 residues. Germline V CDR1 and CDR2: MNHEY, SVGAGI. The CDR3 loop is CASSWGLAGERDTQYF. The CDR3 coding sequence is TGTGCCAGCAGTTGGGGACTAGCGGGGGAGCGAGATACGCAGTATTTT.